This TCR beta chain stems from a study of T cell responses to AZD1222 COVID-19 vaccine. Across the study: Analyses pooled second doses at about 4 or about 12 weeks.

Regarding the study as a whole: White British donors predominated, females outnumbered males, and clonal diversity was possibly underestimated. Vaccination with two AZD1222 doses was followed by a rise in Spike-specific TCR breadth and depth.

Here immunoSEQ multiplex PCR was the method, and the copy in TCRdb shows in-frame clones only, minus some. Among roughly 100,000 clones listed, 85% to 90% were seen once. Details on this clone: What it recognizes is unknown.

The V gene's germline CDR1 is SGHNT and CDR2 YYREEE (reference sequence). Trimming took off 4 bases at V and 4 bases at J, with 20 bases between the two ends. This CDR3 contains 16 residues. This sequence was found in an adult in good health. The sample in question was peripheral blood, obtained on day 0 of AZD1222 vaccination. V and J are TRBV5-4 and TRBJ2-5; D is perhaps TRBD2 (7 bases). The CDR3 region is CASSVELRGGGETQYF. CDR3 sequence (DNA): TGTGCCAGCAGCGTCGAGTTAAGGGGGGGAGGAGAGACCCAGTACTTC.